This T cell receptor (beta chain) was documented in a study of blood T cell repertoires in COVID-19. Looking at the study overall: Samples came from the United States, Italy and Spain, spanning acute and convalescent COVID-19. In each case, the material was cDNA or gDNA derived from T cells, B-cell-depleted T cells, or PBMCs.

The authors' processing: Estimates of nucleated cell counts were drawn from the amplification of reference gene primers. Produced via immunoSEQ multiplex PCR; TCRdb's table is partial and in-frame only. V and J calls and clone size are copied from that table; D and trimming were computed from the DNA. This repertoire shows roughly 80,000 clones, 82% found once; its top ten account for less than 25%. Trimming removed 10 bases from V and 4 bases from J; junction bases left unmatched: 7. This CDR3 region has 12 residues. Germline V gene lookup returns CDR1 MDHEN and CDR2 SYDVKM. Sequencing was done on a sample of peripheral blood. The TCR comes from a human donor in a cohort sampled during active COVID-19. V usage is TRBV28 and J usage is TRBJ2-7; 7 nucleotides match TRBD1. The CDR3 here is CATTGVGYEQYF. The DNA for the CDR3 is TGTGCCACCACAGGGGTCGGGTACGAGCAGTACTTC.